In its sample, the clone carrying this T cell receptor beta chain was seen a few times. The antigen is unknown. The germline CDR1 and CDR2 sequences are MNHNS and SASEGT. Trimming left V 8 bases short and J 7 bases short, with 11 bases between. The CDR3 runs to 12 residues. The sample originates from a study of T cells in Graves' hyperthyroidism and ophthalmopathy. Turning to the study itself: Before any treatment, at initial diagnosis, peripheral blood was collected. Study conclusions and caveats: Before onset, ophthalmopathy was predicted by the model a median roughly 6.8 months earlier.

At least 3 on the Clinical Activity Score was recorded for ophthalmopathy patients, who also had NOSPECS grade at least 4 and duration under 3 months. Clinicians diagnosed patients from clinical symptoms, serum thyroxine and TRAb, thyroid ultrasound and orbital computed tomography. Amplification yielded TCR beta CDR3 regions, with RNA transcripts as the source. Researchers ran a first-round RT-PCR on the TCR CDR3 using the HTBI primer set. TCRdb analysed the multiplex PCR reads with MiXCR anew, one entry per CDR3 protein. The data hold 640,000 or so distinct CDR3 sequences, with over 12% observed a single time.

The V and J genes are TRBV6-1 and TRBJ2-2; D is undetermined. The TCR was taken from a woman in her thirties or forties with Graves' ophthalmopathy. Sequencing was done on a sample of blood. CDR3 in DNA: TGTGCCAGCCCCCCCCCGGGCGGGGAGCTGTTTTTT. Residues: CASPPPGGELFF.